The present T cell receptor beta chain was sequenced within a study of T cell repertoires in cytomegalovirus infection. Looking at the study overall: The public TCR beta signatures pointed to both CMV infection and matching HLA type.

Study-wide results and caveats: HLA-C-restricted, CMV-specific TCR beta clonotypes were dominant ex vivo. Pooled public TCR beta family frequency picked out CMV carriers with the relevant HLA.

The CDR3 spans 14 residues. Germline CDR1 reads SGHDT; CDR2 reads YYEEEE. Trimming removed 3 bases from V and 2 bases from J; junction bases left unmatched: 5. TCRdb called the reads again in MiXCR, with one record for every CDR3 protein. The sample contains fewer than 200,000 distinct CDR3 sequences, approximately 15% of which appear only once. Points on this clonotype: Antigen: not known.

This TCR was sampled from a human donor in good health (CMV status not recorded). Some clones in this sample may be carry-over from other donors' samples. Source material: PBMCs. This chain links TRBV5-6 with TRBJ2-7; 7 bases are a match to TRBD1. CDR3 in amino acids: CASSSPQGTYEQYF. The CDR3 nucleotides read TGTGCCAGCAGCTCACCACAGGGGACCTACGAGCAGTACTTC.